These 22 T cell receptor beta chains originate from one sample sequenced in a study of blood T cell repertoires in COVID-19. Repertoires were generated with immunoSEQ multiplex PCR, while TCRdb's copy carries only in-frame clones and drops some. This table has about 50,000 clones, 70% to 85% appearing once. Sequencing was done on a sample of peripheral blood. The receptors originated from a man between 65 and 85 years old with active COVID-19.

This clone was found a few times. The genes are TRBV7-2 and TRBJ2-1, with a tentative D call TRBD1 (7 bases). Germline V gene sequence: CDR1 SGHTA, CDR2 FQGNSA. The CDR3 contains 15 residues. V was pared by 5 bases and J by 8 bases, with 19 bases between. CDR3 amino acids: CASSNSGGLFDEQFF. DNA for the CDR3: TGTGCCAGCAGCAACTCAGGGGGGTTGTTCGATGAGCAGTTCTTC.

This chain links TRBV27 with TRBJ2-7, with 11 bases fitting TRBD2. The CDR3 is made up of 15 amino acids. Germline loops: CDR1 MNHEY, CDR2 SMNVEV (reference sequence). With 6 bases clipped from V and 2 bases from J, the junction kept 6 bases outside the gene matches. CDR3 DNA sequence: TGTGCCAGCAGCTTTCTAGCGGGGGGAACCTACGAGCAGTACTTC. Amino acid sequence: CASSFLAGGTYEQYF.

This chain connects TRBV6-6 to TRBJ2-5; tentative D call: TRBD2 (6 bases). Trimming took off 2 bases at V and 2 bases at J, with 15 bases between the two ends. The CDR3 has 16 amino acids. Germline CDR1 and CDR2: MNHNY and SVGAGI (reference sequence). CDR3 coding DNA: TGTGCCAGCAGTTACAGAGCGGGCGGATTTCAAGAGACCCAGTACTTC. Its protein product is CASSYRAGGFQETQYF.

The V and J genes are TRBV4-3 and TRBJ1-2; 7 nucleotides align to TRBD1. The CDR3 loop spans 17 amino acids. The ends lost 1 base at V and 8 bases at J; junction bases unmatched: 16. Germline CDR1 and CDR2: LGHNA and YSLEER. The CDR3 loop is CASSQGGRTGKVGGYTF. DNA for the CDR3: TGCGCCAGCAGCCAAGGGGGAAGGACAGGAAAGGTTGGAGGCTACACCTTC.

This clone was counted only a few times. This chain uses TRBV5-4 with TRBJ1-1; 8 nucleotides agree with TRBD1. V was pared by 2 bases and J by 6 bases, with 6 bases of the junction left unmatched. CDR1 SGHNT and CDR2 YYREEE come from the germline V gene (reference sequence). This CDR3 region has 14 residues. CDR3 DNA sequence: TGTGCCAGCAGCTTCGGACAGGGAGAACCTGAAGCTTTCTTT. This codes for CASSFGQGEPEAFF.

The chain is built from TRBV14 and TRBJ1-6, with D hard to call. This CDR3 is 15 amino acids long. V lost 0 bases and J 11 bases, leaving 14 bases between the germline ends. Germline CDR1 is SGHDN and CDR2 is FVKESK. The DNA for the CDR3 is TGTGCCAGCAGCCAAGAACGAGCCGGGAGGACACCCCTCCACTTT. Translating it yields CASSQERAGRTPLHF.

This rearrangement joins TRBV11-1 to TRBJ2-7; 8 bases line up with TRBD1. V trimming: 4 bases; J trimming: 6 bases; junction bases outside the gene matches: 8. This CDR3 contains 14 residues. CDR1 is SGHAT and CDR2 is FQDESV in the germline V gene (reference sequence). The CDR3 is CASSSGQGRSEQYF. In nucleotides, the CDR3 is TGTGCCAGCAGCTCAGGACAGGGTAGGAGCGAGCAGTACTTC.

The chain joins TRBV5-1 to TRBJ2-1; 7 bases map to TRBD1. V shed 0 bases, J shed 7 bases, and the junction held 7 bases outside the gene matches. CDR1 is SGHRS, CDR2 YFSETQ, per germline. The CDR3 length is 15 residues. The CDR3 region is CASSLGTGVMNEQFF. The CDR3 coding sequence is TGCGCCAGCAGCTTGGGGACAGGAGTTATGAATGAGCAGTTCTTC.

This clone showed up many times. This chain links TRBV7-2 with TRBJ1-6, with D unresolved. V shed 1 base and J shed 0 bases, with 10 bases lying between them. CDR1 and CDR2 from the germline V gene are SGHTA and FQGNSA. The CDR3 has 17 residues. This CDR3 reads CASSLELNYSYNSPLHF. CDR3 nucleotides: TGTGCCAGCAGCTTAGAGCTAAATTACTCCTATAATTCACCCCTCCACTTT.

There are a few counts of this clone. This rearrangement joins TRBV5-4 to TRBJ2-1, with D possibly being TRBD2 (6 bases). The CDR3 length is 14 residues. The germline V and J ends were trimmed by 6 bases and 0 bases, with 10 bases remaining between them. Germline loops: CDR1 SGHNT, CDR2 YYREEE (reference sequence). This chain's CDR3 is CASTGDSSYNEQFF. The CDR3 DNA reads as TGTGCCAGCACGGGGGATAGCTCCTACAATGAGCAGTTCTTC.

This chain connects TRBV12-5 to TRBJ2-3; the match to TRBD2 covers 15 bases. The ends lost 6 bases at V and 0 bases at J; junction bases unmatched: 7. The germline V gene encodes CDR1 LGHNT and CDR2 FRNRAP. CDR3 size: 18 residues. The CDR3 sequence: CASGTGTSGRSSTDTQYF. The CDR3 region has the DNA TGTGCTAGTGGGACCGGGACTAGCGGGAGGTCTAGCACAGATACGCAGTATTTT.

V is TRBV20-1 and J is TRBJ2-3, with D unresolved. In germline, CDR1 is DFQATT, CDR2 SNEGSKA (reference sequence). Trimming took 5 bases from V and 6 from J, leaving 9 bases between them. The CDR3 extends over 11 amino acids. Here the CDR3 reads CSAYNVDTQYF. DNA for the CDR3: TGCAGTGCTTATAATGTGGATACGCAGTATTTT.

The chain uses TRBV7-3 and TRBJ2-7; 10 bases map to TRBD1. CDR3 length: 14 residues. The trim removed 5 bases at V and 6 bases at J, leaving 7 bases unmatched. The germline V gene has CDR1 SGHTA and CDR2 FQGTGA. CDR3 nucleotide sequence: TGTGCCAGCAGCCGAGGGACAGGGGAAGTCGAGCAGTACTTC. It specifies CASSRGTGEVEQYF.

J is TRBJ2-1 and V is TRBV7-2; 13 bases match TRBD2. The CDR3 length is 16 residues. Germline CDR1 SGHTA, CDR2 FQGNSA. V was clipped by 5 bases and J by 8 bases; unmatched bases: 9. The CDR3 protein is CASSTKLAGGLDEQFF. The CDR3 region has the DNA TGTGCCAGCAGCACGAAACTAGCGGGAGGGCTCGATGAGCAGTTCTTC. Filled out from reference TRBV7-2 and TRBJ2-1, the complete variable domain reads GAGVSQSPSNKVTEKGKDVELRCDPISGHTALYWYRQSLGQGLEFLIYFQGNSAPDKSGLPSDRFSAERTGGSVSTLTIQRTQQEDSAVYLCASSTKLAGGLDEQFFGPGTRLTVL.

As DNA, the CDR3 is TGTGCCAGCAGTCCCCGACAGGGATCAGAGACCCAGTACTTC. It codes for CASSPRQGSETQYF. The V call is TRBV27, the J call TRBJ2-5, with 7 bases identical to TRBD1. The CDR3 runs 14 residues. Germline CDR1 reads MNHEY; CDR2 reads SMNVEV (reference sequence). J gave up 4 bases and V 5 bases, and 7 bases lay outside the gene matches.

The chain carries TRBV28 and TRBJ1-1, with TRBD1 as a possible D gene (5 bases). The CDR3 extends over 14 amino acids. Germline V gene lookup returns CDR1 MDHEN and CDR2 SYDVKM. V was cut by 5 bases and J by 6 bases, with 16 bases left in between. The chain's CDR3 is CASSRRRGRAEAFF. In DNA form, the CDR3 reads TGTGCCAGCAGTCGGAGGAGGGGTAGGGCTGAAGCTTTCTTT.

The V call is TRBV11-2, the J call TRBJ1-1, with 10 nucleotides matching TRBD1. The CDR3 covers 14 residues. Germline assignment: CDR1 SGHAT and CDR2 FQNNGV. The J segment lost 5 bases and the V segment lost 5 bases, leaving 5 bases of the junction unmatched. The CDR3 DNA sequence: TGTGCCAGCAGCCTCGGGACAGGGGTGACTGAAGCTTTCTTT. As protein: CASSLGTGVTEAFF.

V gene TRBV25-1 combines with J gene TRBJ2-2; 9 bases line up with TRBD1. This CDR3 spans 16 amino acids. V lost 3 bases to trimming and J lost 1 base; unmatched junction nucleotides: 3. Per germline, CDR1 MGHDK and CDR2 SYGVNS. The DNA for the CDR3 is TGTGCCAGCAGTGACCCGGGACAGGGGAACACCGGGGAGCTGTTTTTT. Translation gives CASSDPGQGNTGELFF.

This clone was observed a handful of times. The chain combines TRBV11-2 with TRBJ2-7; TRBD2 matches at 7 bases. CDR3 length: 15 residues. Trimming took 5 bases from V and 0 from J; bases not matched to a gene: 7. CDR1 is SGHAT, CDR2 FQNNGV, per germline. In DNA form, the CDR3 reads TGTGCCAGCAGCCGCGGACTAGTCAGCTCCTACGAGCAGTACTTC. It specifies CASSRGLVSSYEQYF.

This clone counts as large. The J gene is TRBJ2-6, the V gene TRBV7-3; D is ambiguous. Trimming took off 1 base at V and 4 bases at J, with 5 bases between the two ends. Germline lookup yields CDR1 SGHTA and CDR2 FQGTGA. The CDR3 loop spans 14 amino acids. CDR3 residues: CASSLMAGANVLTF. CDR3 DNA: TGTGCCAGCAGCTTAATGGCAGGGGCCAACGTCCTGACTTTC.

The rearrangement links TRBV30 to TRBJ1-2; D gene unclear. This CDR3 is 11 amino acids long. Trimming stripped 4 bases from V and 4 bases from J, with 7 bases between. Germline-derived CDR1 and CDR2 are GTSNPN and SVGIG (reference sequence). The DNA of the CDR3 is TGTGCCTGGACGGGTCCCTATGGCTACACCTTC. Translated: CAWTGPYGYTF.

A remark on this clone: The same CDR3 can be traced to other DNA sequences in this sample. The CDR3 sequence: CASSLTGDTEAFF. CDR3 nucleotide sequence: TGTGCCAGCAGCTTAACAGGGGACACTGAAGCTTTCTTT. The V and J genes are TRBV7-9 and TRBJ1-1, with 7 bases aligning to TRBD1. Losses at the gene ends were 2 bases for V and 3 bases for J; bases not matched to a gene: 0. Germline V gives CDR1 SEHNR, CDR2 FQNEAQ (reference sequence). The CDR3 length is 13 residues.